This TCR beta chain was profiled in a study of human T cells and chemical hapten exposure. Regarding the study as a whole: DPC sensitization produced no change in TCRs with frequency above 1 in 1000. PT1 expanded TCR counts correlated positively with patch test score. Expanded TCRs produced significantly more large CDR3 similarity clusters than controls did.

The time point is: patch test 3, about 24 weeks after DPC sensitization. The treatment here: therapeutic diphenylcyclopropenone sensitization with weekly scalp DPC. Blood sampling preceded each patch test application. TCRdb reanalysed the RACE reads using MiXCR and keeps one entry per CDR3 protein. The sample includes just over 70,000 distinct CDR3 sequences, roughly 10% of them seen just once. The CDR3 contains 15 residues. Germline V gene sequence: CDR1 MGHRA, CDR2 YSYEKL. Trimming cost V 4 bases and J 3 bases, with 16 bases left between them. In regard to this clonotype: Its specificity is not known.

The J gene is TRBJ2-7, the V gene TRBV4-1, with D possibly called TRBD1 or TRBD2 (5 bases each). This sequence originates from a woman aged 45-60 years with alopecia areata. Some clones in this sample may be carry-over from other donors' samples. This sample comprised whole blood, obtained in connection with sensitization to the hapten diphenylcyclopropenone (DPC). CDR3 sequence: CASSLAGAAHYEQYF. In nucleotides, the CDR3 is TGCGCCAGCAGCCTGGCCGGGGCGGCCCACTACGAGCAGTACTTC.